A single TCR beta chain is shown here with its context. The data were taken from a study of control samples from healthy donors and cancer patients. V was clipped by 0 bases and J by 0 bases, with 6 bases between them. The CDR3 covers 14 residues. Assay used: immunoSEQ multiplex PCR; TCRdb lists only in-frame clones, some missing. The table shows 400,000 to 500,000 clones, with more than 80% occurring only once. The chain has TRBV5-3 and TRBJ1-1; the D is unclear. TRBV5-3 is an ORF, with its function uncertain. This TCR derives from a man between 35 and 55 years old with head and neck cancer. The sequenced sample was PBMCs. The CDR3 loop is CARSLDAVNTEAFF. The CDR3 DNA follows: TGTGCCAGAAGCTTGGATGCAGTGAACACTGAAGCTTTCTTT.